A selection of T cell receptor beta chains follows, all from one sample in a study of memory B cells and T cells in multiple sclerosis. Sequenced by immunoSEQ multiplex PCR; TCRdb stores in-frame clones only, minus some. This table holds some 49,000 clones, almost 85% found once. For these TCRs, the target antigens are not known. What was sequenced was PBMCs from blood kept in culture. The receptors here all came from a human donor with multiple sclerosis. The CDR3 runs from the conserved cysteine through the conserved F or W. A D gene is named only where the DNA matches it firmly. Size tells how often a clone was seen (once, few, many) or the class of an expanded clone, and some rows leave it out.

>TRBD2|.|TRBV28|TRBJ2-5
CASSQRGGGETQYF
TGTGCCAGCAGTCAACGGGGGGGCGGGGAGACCCAGTACTTC
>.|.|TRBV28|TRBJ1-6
CASTTLGYNSPLHF
TGTGCCAGCACTACCTTAGGTTATAATTCACCCCTCCACTTT
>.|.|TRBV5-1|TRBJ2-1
CASSLSSNEQFF
TGCGCCAGCAGCTTGTCTAGCAATGAGCAGTTCTTC
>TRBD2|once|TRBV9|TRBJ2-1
CASRGGGDSYNEQFF
TGTGCCAGCCGGGGCGGGGGGGACTCCTACAATGAGCAGTTCTTC
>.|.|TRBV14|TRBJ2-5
CASSQDWVGAQETQYF
TGTGCCAGCAGCCAAGATTGGGTGGGTGCCCAAGAGACCCAGTACTTC
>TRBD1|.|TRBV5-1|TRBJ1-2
CASREGQGYGYTF
TGCGCCAGCAGGGAAGGACAGGGCTATGGCTACACCTTC
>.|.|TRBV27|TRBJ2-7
CASSGLRGANYEQYF
TGTGCCAGCAGCGGCCTTAGGGGGGCCAACTACGAGCAGTACTTC
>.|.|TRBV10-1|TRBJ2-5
CASSDSGGRQETQYF
TGCGCCAGCAGTGACTCGGGGGGCCGACAAGAGACCCAGTACTTC
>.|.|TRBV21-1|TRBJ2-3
CASSNRGPDTQYF
TGTGCCAGCAGCAACCGGGGCCCAGATACGCAGTATTTT
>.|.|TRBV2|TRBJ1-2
CASRVVGSGYTF
TGTGCCAGCAGGGTCGTGGGGTCCGGCTACACCTTC
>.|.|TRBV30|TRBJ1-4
CAWSELEEKLFF
TGTGCCTGGAGTGAACTAGAAGAAAAACTGTTTTTT
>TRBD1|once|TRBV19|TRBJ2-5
CASSIYRGRQETQYF
TGTGCCAGTAGTATCTACAGGGGGCGGCAAGAGACCCAGTACTTC
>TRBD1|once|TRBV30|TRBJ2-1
CAWSVTGGYNEQFF
TGTGCCTGGAGTGTAACAGGGGGCTACAATGAGCAGTTCTTC
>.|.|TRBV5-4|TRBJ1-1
CASSLRRNTEAFF
TGTGCCAGCAGCTTAAGACGCAACACTGAAGCTTTCTTT
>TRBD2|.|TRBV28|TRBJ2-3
CASSEAGGGTDTQYF
TGTGCCAGCAGTGAAGCGGGGGGGGGCACAGATACGCAGTATTTT
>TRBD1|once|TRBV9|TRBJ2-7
CASSIDSGQTYEQYF
TGTGCCAGCAGTATAGATTCGGGACAGACCTACGAGCAGTACTTC
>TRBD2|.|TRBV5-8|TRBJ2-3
CASSSRLLAGFTDTQYF
TGTGCCAGCAGCTCGAGGCTACTAGCGGGGTTCACAGATACGCAGTATTTT
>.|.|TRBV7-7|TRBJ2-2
CASSLGQGGTGELFF
TGTGCCAGCAGCTTAGGTCAGGGTGGAACCGGGGAGCTGTTTTTT
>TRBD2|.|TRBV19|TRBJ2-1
CASSIGSGGNSYNEQFF
TGTGCCAGTAGTATCGGCAGCGGGGGCAACTCCTACAATGAGCAGTTCTTC
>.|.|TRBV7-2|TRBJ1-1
CASSLRHSMNTEAFF
TGTGCCAGCAGCTTACGACACTCCATGAACACTGAAGCTTTCTTT
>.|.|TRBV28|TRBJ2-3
CATDGGTRGAGTDTQYF
TGTGCCACCGACGGGGGAACTCGCGGGGCGGGCACAGATACGCAGTATTTT
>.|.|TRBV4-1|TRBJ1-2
CASSQERAGPYGYTF
TGCGCCAGCAGCCAAGAACGGGCGGGACCCTATGGCTACACCTTC
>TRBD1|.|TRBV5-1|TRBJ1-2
CASSLGQGRGYTF
TGCGCCAGCAGCTTGGGACAGGGCCGAGGCTACACCTTC
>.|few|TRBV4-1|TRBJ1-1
CASSGWGGERNEAFF
TGCGCCAGCAGCGGCTGGGGGGGCGAAAGGAATGAAGCTTTCTTT
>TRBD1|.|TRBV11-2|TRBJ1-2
CASSLGTGYGYTF
TGTGCCAGCAGCTTAGGGACAGGATATGGCTACACCTTC
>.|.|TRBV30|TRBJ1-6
CAWSGIGSGSPLHF
TGTGCCTGGAGTGGGATAGGGTCGGGTTCACCCCTCCACTTT
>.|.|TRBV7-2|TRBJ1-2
CASSFGTGVGYTF
TGTGCCAGCAGCTTCGGGACCGGAGTAGGCTACACCTTC
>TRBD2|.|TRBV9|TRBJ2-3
CASSVVSGGGQDTQYF
TGTGCCAGCAGCGTAGTTAGCGGGGGAGGGCAAGATACGCAGTATTTT
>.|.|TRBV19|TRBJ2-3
CASSISQGVALLYF
TGTGCCAGTAGTATTAGTCAGGGTGTAGCATTGCTGTATTTT
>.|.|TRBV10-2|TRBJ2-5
CASSDGGGKKTQYF
TGCGCCAGCAGTGATGGGGGCGGAAAGAAGACCCAGTACTTC
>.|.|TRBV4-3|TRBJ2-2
CASSQVGTANTGELFF
TGCGCCAGCAGCCAGGTGGGGACCGCGAACACCGGGGAGCTGTTTTTT
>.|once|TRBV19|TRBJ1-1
CATHPGQLNTEAFF
TGTGCCACCCACCCAGGACAGTTGAACACTGAAGCTTTCTTT
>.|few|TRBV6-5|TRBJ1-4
CASTTTGVGEKLFF
TGTGCCAGTACCACCACAGGCGTCGGGGAAAAACTGTTTTTT
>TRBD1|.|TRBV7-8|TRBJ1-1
CASSSGGETPTEAFF
TGTGCCAGCTCCTCAGGGGGCGAGACTCCCACTGAAGCTTTCTTT
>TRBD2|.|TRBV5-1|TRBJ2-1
CASSARLAGGYPEQFF
TGCGCCAGCAGCGCACGTCTAGCGGGGGGGTATCCTGAGCAGTTCTTC
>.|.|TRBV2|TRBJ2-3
CASEWYGGDTQYF
TGTGCCAGCGAATGGTACGGGGGAGATACGCAGTATTTT
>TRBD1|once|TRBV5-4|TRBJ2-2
CATLTGGNTGELFF
TGTGCCACATTGACAGGGGGTAACACCGGGGAGCTGTTTTTT